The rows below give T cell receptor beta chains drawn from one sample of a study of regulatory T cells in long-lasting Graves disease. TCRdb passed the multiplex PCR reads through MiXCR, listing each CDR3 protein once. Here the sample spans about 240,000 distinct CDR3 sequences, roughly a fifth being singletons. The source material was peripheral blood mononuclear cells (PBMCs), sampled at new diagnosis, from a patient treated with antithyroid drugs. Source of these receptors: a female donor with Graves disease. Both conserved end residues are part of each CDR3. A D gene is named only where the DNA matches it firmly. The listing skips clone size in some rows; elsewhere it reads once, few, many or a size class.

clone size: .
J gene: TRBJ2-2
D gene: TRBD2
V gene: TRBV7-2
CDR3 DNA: TGTGCCAGCAGCTTGCCCGTAGCGGGGGGGCTACGAACCGGGGAGCTGTTTTTT
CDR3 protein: CASSLPVAGGLRTGELFF

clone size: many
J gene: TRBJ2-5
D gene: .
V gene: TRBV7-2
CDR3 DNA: TGTGCCAGCAGCTCCTCGCCGGCCCAAAGGGAGACCCAGTACTTC
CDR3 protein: CASSSSPAQRETQYF

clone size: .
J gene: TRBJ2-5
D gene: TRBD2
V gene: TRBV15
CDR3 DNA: TGTGCCACCAGCGGGATAGCGGGAGAGACCCAGTACTTC
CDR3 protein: CATSGIAGETQYF

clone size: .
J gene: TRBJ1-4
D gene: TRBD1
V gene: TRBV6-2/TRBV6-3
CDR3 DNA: TGTGCCAGCAGAGGACAGGGCCTTGAGGGGGAAAAACTGTTTTTT
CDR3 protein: CASRGQGLEGEKLFF

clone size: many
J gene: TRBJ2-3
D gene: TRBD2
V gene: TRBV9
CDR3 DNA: TGTGCCAGCAGCGTAGCGGGCGGGGGGCTCACAGATACGCAGTATTTT
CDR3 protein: CASSVAGGGLTDTQYF

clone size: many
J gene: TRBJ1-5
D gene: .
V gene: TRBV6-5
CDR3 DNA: TGTGCCAGCAGTTCGAGGAGGGCCAATCAGCCCCAGCATTTT
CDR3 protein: CASSSRRANQPQHF

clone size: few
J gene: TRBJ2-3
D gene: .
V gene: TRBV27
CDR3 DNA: TGTGCCAGCATCGGGTCGGGTTTCGATACGCAGTATTTT
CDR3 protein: CASIGSGFDTQYF

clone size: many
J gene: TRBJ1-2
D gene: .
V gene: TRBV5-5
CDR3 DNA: TGTGCCAGCAGCTTGGCCGCAGGCCACTCTAACTATGGCTACACCTTC
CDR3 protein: CASSLAAGHSNYGYTF

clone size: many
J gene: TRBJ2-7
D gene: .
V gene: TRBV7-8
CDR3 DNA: TGTGCCAGCAGTCCCTCGCGGGGGCGCAGGTACGAGCAGTACTTC
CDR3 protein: CASSPSRGRRYEQYF

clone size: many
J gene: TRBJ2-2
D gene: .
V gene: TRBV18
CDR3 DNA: TGTGCCAGCTCCGTGGGCGCCGGGGAGCTGTTTTTT
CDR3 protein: CASSVGAGELFF

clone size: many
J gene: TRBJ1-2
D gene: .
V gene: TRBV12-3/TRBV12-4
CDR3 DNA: TGTGCCAGCAGTTTAATTGGGGGACGTGGCTACACCTTC
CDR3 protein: CASSLIGGRGYTF

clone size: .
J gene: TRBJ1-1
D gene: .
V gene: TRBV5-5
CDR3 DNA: TGTGCCAGCAGCTTCAACAGTAACACTGAAGCTTTCTTT
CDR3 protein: CASSFNSNTEAFF

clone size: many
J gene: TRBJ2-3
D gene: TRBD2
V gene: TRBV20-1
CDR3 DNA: TGCAGTGCTAGAACCCAAGGGATAGCGGGGCTCACAGATACGCAGTATTTT
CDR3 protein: CSARTQGIAGLTDTQYF

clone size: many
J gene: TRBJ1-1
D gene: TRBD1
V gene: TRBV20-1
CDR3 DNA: TGCAGTGCCTCGACAGGGGGAGGAAACACTGAAGCTTTCTTT
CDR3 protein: CSASTGGGNTEAFF

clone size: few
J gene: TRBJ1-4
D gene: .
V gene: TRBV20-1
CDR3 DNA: TGCAGTGCTCCAACTTCCGGGGTAAATGAAAAACTGTTTTTT
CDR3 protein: CSAPTSGVNEKLFF